The 10 T cell receptor beta chains in this list originate from one sample, sequenced in a study of OX40 agonist ivuxolimab in advanced cancers. Profiling relied on immunoSEQ multiplex PCR, and the TCRdb table lists in-frame clones only, not all of them. Among more than 45,000 clones listed, 88% were seen once. The sequencing here drew on CD4+ or CD8+ T cells sorted from blood, taken in a trial of the OX40 agonist ivuxolimab. Receptors were obtained from an adult with an advanced solid tumor such as melanoma, head and neck, liver or kidney cancer.

The chain has TRBV29-1 and TRBJ2-5, with 12 bases matching TRBD2. The junction had 6 bases not matched to a gene; V was cut back by 6 bases and J by 4 bases. Germline V gene sequence: CDR1 SQVTM, CDR2 ANQGSEA. The CDR3 contains 14 residues. The CDR3 is CSVLAGGRRETQYF. DNA for the CDR3: TGCAGCGTGCTAGCGGGGGGGAGAAGAGAGACCCAGTACTTC.

V and J are TRBV30 and TRBJ1-2; D is undetermined. The ends were cut back, 3 bases at V and 3 bases at J, with 8 bases in the middle. Germline V gene lookup returns CDR1 GTSNPN and CDR2 SVGIG (reference sequence). There are 12 residues in the CDR3. The CDR3 loop reads CAWRLFDYGYTF. The CDR3 nucleotides are TGTGCCTGGAGACTTTTCGACTATGGCTACACCTTC.

The V call is TRBV7-8, the J call TRBJ2-1; D is unclear. Germline V gene data show CDR1 as SGHVS and CDR2 as FQNEAQ. CDR3 length equals 15 residues. Trimming stripped 5 bases from V and 0 bases from J, with 11 bases between. CDR3 nucleotide sequence: TGTGCCAGCAGCCCCGTTAGAGGCTCCTACAATGAGCAGTTCTTC. Protein: CASSPVRGSYNEQFF.

The chain combines TRBV7-3 with TRBJ2-2, with TRBD1 matching 7 bases. V was pared by 3 bases and J by 1 base, with 5 bases of the junction left unmatched. The CDR3 length is 16 residues. From germline, CDR1 is SGHTA and CDR2 FQGTGA. The DNA for the CDR3 is TGTGCCAGCAGCTTCGACAGGGCCCGGAACACCGGGGAGCTGTTTTTT. Translating gives CASSFDRARNTGELFF.

This clone was counted between two and nine times. The chain carries TRBV29-1 and TRBJ1-2; D gene ambiguous. There are 14 residues in the CDR3. Germline V gives CDR1 SQVTM, CDR2 ANQGSEA. The germline V and J ends were trimmed by 5 bases and 0 bases, with 13 bases remaining between them. The CDR3 here is CSVPLGAANYGYTF. CDR3 sequence (DNA): TGCAGCGTTCCCCTCGGTGCAGCTAACTATGGCTACACCTTC. The whole variable domain, remainder taken from reference TRBV29-1 and TRBJ1-2, is SAVISQKPSRDICQRGTSLTIQCQVDSQVTMMFWYRQQPGQSLTLIATANQGSEATYESGFVIDKFPISRPNLTFSTLTVSNMSPEDSSIYLCSVPLGAANYGYTFGSGTRLTVV.

The genes are TRBV20-1 and TRBJ2-3, with D hard to call. V gave up 5 bases and J gave up 4 bases, with 7 bases separating them. The CDR3 is made up of 11 amino acids. CDR1 and CDR2 from the germline V gene are DFQATT and SNEGSKA (reference sequence). The CDR3 is CSAFSADTQYF. The DNA of the CDR3 is TGCAGTGCTTTCTCGGCAGATACGCAGTATTTT.

The chain recombines TRBV5-8 with TRBJ2-1, with D perhaps matching TRBD1 or TRBD2 (5 bases each). Deletions cut 4 bases from V and 4 bases from J, with 18 bases between. This CDR3 comprises 16 residues. Germline V CDR1 and CDR2: SGHTS, YDEGEE. The CDR3 loop reads CASSPRRERIYNEQFF. The CDR3 bases are TGTGCCAGCAGCCCCCGCAGGGAGCGAATTTACAATGAGCAGTTCTTC. Using reference TRBV5-8 and TRBJ2-1 for the parts outside the CDR3, the full variable domain is EAGVTQSPTHLIKTRGQQATLRCSPISGHTSVYWYQQALGLGLQFLLWYDEGEERNRGNFPPRFSGRQFPNYSSELNVNALELEDSALYLCASSPRRERIYNEQFFGPGTRLTVL.

A single count supports this clone. The V gene is TRBV18, the J gene TRBJ2-5, with D tentatively TRBD1 (6 bases). Germline CDR1 KGHSH, CDR2 LQKENI. V shed 6 bases and J shed 4 bases, with 18 bases lying between them. There are 15 residues in the CDR3. The CDR3 DNA reads as TGTGCCAGCTCCCCTGAAACAGGGACGCGAGAGACCCAGTACTTC. This translates into CASSPETGTRETQYF.

V is TRBV11-3 and J is TRBJ2-1; 10 bases line up with TRBD2. CDR3 length equals 16 residues. The junction had 18 bases not matched to a gene; V was cut back by 6 bases and J by 13 bases. Germline CDR1 SGHNT, CDR2 YENEEA. The CDR3 spells CASSPSLGSGRAKQFF. For the CDR3, the DNA is TGTGCCAGCAGTCCCTCACTCGGAAGCGGGAGGGCCAAACAGTTCTTC.

The CDR3 sequence is CASSAMTGRAAFF. The CDR3 DNA follows: TGTGCCAGCAGTGCGATGACAGGGCGTGCAGCTTTCTTT. The V call is TRBV6-1, the J call TRBJ1-1, with TRBD1 matching over 7 bases. The J segment lost 10 bases and the V segment lost 4 bases, leaving 9 bases of the junction unmatched. Looked up from germline, CDR1 is MNHNS and CDR2 is SASEGT. CDR3 length equals 13 residues.